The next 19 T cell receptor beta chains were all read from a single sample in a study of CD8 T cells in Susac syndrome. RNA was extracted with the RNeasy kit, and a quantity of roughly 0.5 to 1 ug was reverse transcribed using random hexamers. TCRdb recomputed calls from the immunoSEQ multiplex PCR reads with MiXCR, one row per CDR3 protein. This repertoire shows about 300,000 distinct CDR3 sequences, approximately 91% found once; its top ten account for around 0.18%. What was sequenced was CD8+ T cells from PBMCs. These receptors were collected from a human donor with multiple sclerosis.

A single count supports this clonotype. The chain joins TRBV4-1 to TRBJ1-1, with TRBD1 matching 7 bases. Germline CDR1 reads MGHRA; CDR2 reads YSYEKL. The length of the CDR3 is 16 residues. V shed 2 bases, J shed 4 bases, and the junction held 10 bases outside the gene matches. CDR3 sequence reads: CASSQPWTGGSTEAFF. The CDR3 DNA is TGCGCCAGCAGCCAACCTTGGACAGGTGGGAGCACTGAAGCTTTCTTT.

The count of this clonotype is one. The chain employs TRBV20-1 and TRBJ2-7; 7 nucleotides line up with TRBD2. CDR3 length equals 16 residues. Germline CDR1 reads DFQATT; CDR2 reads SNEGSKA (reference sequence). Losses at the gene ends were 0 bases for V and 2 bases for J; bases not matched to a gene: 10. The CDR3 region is CSARDLGGGLTYEQYF. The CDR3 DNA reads TGCAGTGCTAGAGATCTGGGCGGGGGATTAACCTACGAGCAGTACTTC.

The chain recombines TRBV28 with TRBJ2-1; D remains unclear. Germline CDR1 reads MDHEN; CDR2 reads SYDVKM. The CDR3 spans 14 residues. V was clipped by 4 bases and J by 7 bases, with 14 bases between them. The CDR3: CASSSPPRSNEQFF. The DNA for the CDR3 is TGTGCCAGCAGTTCCCCCCCCCGATCAAATGAGCAGTTCTTC.

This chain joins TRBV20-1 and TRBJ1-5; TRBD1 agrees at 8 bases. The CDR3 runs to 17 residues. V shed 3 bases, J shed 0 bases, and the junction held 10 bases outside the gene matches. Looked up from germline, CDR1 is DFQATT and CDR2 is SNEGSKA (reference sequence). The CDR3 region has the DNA TGCAGTGCTAGGCCCCTACAGGGGGAGTATAGCAATCAGCCCCAGCATTTT. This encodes CSARPLQGEYSNQPQHF.

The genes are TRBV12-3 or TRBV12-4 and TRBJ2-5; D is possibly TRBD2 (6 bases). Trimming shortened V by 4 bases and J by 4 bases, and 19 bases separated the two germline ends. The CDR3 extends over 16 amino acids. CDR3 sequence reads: CASSWDSGEEPETQYF. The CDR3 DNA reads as TGTGCCAGCAGTTGGGATTCGGGGGAAGAACCAGAGACCCAGTACTTC.

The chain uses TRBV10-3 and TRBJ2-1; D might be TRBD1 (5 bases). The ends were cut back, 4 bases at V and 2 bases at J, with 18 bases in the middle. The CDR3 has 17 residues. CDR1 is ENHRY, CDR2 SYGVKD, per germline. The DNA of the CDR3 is TGTGCCATCAGTGGATCGGTCTCTTGGGGCGCCTACAATGAGCAGTTCTTC. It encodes CAISGSVSWGAYNEQFF.

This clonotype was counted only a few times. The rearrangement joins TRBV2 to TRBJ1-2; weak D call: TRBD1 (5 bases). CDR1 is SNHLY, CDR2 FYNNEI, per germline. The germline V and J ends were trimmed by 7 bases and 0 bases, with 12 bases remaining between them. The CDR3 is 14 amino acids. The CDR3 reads CASKRQLTNYGYTF. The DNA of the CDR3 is TGTGCCAGCAAAAGACAGCTAACTAACTATGGCTACACCTTC.

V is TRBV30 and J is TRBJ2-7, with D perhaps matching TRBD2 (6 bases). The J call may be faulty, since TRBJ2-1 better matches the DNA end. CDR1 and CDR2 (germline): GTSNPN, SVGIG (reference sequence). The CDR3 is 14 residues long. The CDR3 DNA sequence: TGTGCCTGGAGTGCCTATAGCGGACCCTACGTGCAGTTCTTC. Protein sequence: CAWSAYSGPYVQFF.

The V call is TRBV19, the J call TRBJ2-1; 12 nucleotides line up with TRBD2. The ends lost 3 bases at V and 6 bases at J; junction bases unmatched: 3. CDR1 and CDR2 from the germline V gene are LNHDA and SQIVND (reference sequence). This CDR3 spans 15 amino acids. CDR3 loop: CASSIQLAGGNEQFF. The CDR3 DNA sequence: TGTGCCAGTAGTATCCAACTAGCGGGAGGCAATGAGCAGTTCTTC.

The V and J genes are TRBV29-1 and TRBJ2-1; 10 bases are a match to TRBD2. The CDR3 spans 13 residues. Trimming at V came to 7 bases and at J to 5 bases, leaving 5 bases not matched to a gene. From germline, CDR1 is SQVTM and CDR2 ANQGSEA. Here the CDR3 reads CSAQAGGHNEQFF. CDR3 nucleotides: TGCAGCGCACAAGCGGGAGGGCACAATGAGCAGTTCTTC.

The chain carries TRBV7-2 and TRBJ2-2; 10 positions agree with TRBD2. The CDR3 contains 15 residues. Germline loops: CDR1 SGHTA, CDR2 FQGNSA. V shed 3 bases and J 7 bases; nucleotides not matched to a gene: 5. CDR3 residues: CASSFLAGESGELFF. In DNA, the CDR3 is TGTGCCAGCAGCTTCCTAGCGGGAGAGAGCGGGGAGCTGTTTTTT.

CDR3 sequence (DNA): TGTGCCAGCAGCCTGGCTGGGGCTGGGGCCAACGTCCTGACTTTC. Its translation is CASSLAGAGANVLTF. The chain uses TRBV5-6 and TRBJ2-6; D remains unclear. The CDR3 totals 15 residues. The germline V and J ends were trimmed by 4 bases and 2 bases, with 10 bases remaining between them. CDR1 SGHDT and CDR2 YYEEEE come from the germline V gene.

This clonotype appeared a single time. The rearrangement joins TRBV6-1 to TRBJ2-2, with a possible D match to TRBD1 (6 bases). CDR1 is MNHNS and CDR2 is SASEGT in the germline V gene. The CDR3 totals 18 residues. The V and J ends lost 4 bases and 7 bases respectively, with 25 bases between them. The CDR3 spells CASSGPARGSSLGGELFF. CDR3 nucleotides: TGTGCCAGCAGTGGCCCGGCGAGGGGGTCCTCTTTGGGCGGGGAGCTGTTTTTT.

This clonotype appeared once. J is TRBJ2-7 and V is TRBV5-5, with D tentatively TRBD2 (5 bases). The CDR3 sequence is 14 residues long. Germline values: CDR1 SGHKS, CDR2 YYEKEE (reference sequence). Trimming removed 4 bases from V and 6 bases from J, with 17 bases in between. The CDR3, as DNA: TGTGCCAGCAGCCCCGAGGGCTTACGGGGCGAGCAGTACTTC. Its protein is CASSPEGLRGEQYF.

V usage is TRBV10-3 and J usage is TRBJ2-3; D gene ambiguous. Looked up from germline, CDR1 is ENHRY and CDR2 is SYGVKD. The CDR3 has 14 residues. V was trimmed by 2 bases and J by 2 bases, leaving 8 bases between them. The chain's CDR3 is CAISEAVTTDTQYF. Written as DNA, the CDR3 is TGTGCCATCAGTGAGGCAGTTACCACAGATACGCAGTATTTT.

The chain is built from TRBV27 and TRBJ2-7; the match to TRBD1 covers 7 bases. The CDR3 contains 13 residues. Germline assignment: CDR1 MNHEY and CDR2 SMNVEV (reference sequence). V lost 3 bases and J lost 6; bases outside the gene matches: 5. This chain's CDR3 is CASSLTGWGEQYF. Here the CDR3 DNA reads TGTGCCAGCAGTTTGACAGGGTGGGGCGAGCAGTACTTC.

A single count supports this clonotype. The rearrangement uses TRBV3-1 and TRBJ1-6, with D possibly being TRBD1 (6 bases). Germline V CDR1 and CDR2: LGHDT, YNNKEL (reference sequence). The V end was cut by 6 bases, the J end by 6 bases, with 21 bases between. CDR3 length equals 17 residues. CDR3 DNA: TGTGCCAGCAGGGGAATCGGGAACAGGGTTGCTAATTCACCCCTCCACTTT. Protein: CASRGIGNRVANSPLHF.

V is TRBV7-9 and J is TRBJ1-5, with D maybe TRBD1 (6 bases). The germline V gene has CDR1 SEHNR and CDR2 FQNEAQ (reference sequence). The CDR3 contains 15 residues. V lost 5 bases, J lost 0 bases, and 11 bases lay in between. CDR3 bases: TGTGCCAGCAGCCCTCAGGGGTCTAGCAATCAGCCCCAGCATTTT. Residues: CASSPQGSSNQPQHF.

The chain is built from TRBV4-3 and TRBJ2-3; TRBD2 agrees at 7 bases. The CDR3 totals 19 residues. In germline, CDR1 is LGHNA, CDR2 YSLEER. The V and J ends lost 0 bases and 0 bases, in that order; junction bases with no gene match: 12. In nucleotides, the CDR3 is TGCGCCAGCAGCCAAGAGTTGTTGGGACTACCGTCTAGCACAGATACGCAGTATTTT. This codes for CASSQELLGLPSSTDTQYF.